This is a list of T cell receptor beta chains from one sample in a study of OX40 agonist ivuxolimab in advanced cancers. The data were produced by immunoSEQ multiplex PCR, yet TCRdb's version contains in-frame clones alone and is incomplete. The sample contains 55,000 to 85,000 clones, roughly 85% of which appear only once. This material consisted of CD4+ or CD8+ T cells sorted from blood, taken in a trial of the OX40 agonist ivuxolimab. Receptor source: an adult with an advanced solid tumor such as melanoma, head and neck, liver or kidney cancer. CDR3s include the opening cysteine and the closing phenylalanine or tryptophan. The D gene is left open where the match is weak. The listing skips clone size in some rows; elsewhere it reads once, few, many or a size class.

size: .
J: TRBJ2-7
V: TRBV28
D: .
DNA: TGTGCCAGCAGCATAGGACGCCTGTCCTACGAGCAGTACTTC
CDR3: CASSIGRLSYEQYF

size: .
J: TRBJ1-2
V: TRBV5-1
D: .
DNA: TGCGCCAGCAGCTTGTCAGGGGTCGGCTATGCCTACACCTTC
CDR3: CASSLSGVGYAYTF

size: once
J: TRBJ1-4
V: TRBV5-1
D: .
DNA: TGCGCCAGCAGCCGCCGGGACATGCCGCAAAAACTGTTTTTT
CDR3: CASSRRDMPQKLFF

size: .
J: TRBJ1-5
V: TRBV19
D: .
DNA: TGTGCCAGTAGCCCTCTGGGAGGGGCCGGTCAGCCCCAGCATTTT
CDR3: CASSPLGGAGQPQHF

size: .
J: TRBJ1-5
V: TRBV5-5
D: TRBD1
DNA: TGTGCCAGCAGCTTGGAGGACAGGGGGGGAAACCAGCCCCAGCATTTT
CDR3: CASSLEDRGGNQPQHF

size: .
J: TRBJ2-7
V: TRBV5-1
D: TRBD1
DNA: TGCGCCAGCAGCTCCGAGACAGGGGCTGGGACCTACGAGCAGTACTTC
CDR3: CASSSETGAGTYEQYF

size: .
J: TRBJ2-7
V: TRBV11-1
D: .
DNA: TGTGCCAGCAGCTACCAGGGCCCCGAGCAGTACTTC
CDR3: CASSYQGPEQYF

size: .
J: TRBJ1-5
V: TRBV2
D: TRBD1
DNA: TGTGCCAGCAGTGGGGACAGGGGGCCTCAGCCCCAGCATTTT
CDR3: CASSGDRGPQPQHF

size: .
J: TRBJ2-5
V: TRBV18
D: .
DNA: TGTGCCAGCTCCCGCGGTGGGGGGGCTCACCAAGAGACCCAGTACTTC
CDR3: CASSRGGGAHQETQYF

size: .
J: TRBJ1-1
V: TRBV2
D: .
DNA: TGTGCCAGCAGTGAGCAGCCGAACACTGAAGCTTTCTTT
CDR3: CASSEQPNTEAFF

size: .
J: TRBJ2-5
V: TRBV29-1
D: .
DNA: TGCAGCGTTCGTCCCACAGGCGGGGAGACCCAGTACTTC
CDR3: CSVRPTGGETQYF

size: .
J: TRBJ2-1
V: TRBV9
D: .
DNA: TGTGCCAGCAGCGCAGGCGCACTAGCTCAGGGTGAGCAGTTCTTC
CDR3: CASSAGALAQGEQFF

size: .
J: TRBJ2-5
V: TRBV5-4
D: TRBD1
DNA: TGTGCCAGCAGCTTGGCGACAGGGTCTCAAGAGACCCAGTACTTC
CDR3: CASSLATGSQETQYF

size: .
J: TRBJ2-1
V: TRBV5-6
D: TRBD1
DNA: TGTGCCAGCAGCGGACGGACAGGGGCCGGCAATGAGCAGTTCTTC
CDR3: CASSGRTGAGNEQFF

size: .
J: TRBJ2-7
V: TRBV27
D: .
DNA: TGTGCCAGCAGTCCACGGACGGACTCCTACGAGCAGTACTTC
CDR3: CASSPRTDSYEQYF

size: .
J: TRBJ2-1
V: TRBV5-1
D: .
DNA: TGCGCCAGCAGCTTGGCCGTCAGTACAGACTCCTACAATGAGCAGTTCTTC
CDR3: CASSLAVSTDSYNEQFF

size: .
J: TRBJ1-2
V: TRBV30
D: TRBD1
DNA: TGTGCCTGTACTACTGGACAGGGGGCTCATGGCTACACCTTC
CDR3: CACTTGQGAHGYTF

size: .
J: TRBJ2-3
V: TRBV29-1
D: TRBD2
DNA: TGCAGCGTTGATGACGGGGGGGTAGATACGCAGTATTTT
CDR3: CSVDDGGVDTQYF

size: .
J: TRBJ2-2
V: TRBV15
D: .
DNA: TGTGCCACCAGCAGGGATCTTAACACCGGGGAGCTGTTTTTT
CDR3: CATSRDLNTGELFF

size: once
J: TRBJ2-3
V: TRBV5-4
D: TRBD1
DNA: TGTGCCAGCAGCCCCCGGACAGGGGAGATAGATACGCAGTATTTT
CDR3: CASSPRTGEIDTQYF

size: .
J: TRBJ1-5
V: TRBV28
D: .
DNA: TGTGCCAGCAGATTTAGCAATCAGCCCCAGCATTTT
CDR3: CASRFSNQPQHF

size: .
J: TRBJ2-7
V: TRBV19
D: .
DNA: TGTGCCAGTAGTATAGGGGGAGGATCCGAGCAGTACTTC
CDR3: CASSIGGGSEQYF